The present entry profiles one TCR beta chain with its context. Its cognate antigen is unknown. The data belong to a study of PD-1 blockade in mismatch repair-deficient tumors. For the study at large: Patients had roughly twelve mismatch repair-deficient cancer types, all previously treated and progressing. Overall study findings and caveats: Rapid post-treatment expansion, then contraction, generally preceding radiologic response, marked tumor-resident clones.

Generated by immunoSEQ multiplex PCR, the TCRdb table keeps only in-frame clones and is missing some. The table has about 16,000 clones, 84% seen once; the top ten hold over 15%. All patients were mismatch repair deficient, assessed by either PCR or immunohistochemistry. TCR sequencing covered three patients who responded to pembrolizumab. The CDR3 covers 16 residues. With 2 bases clipped from V and 2 bases from J, the junction kept 7 bases outside the gene matches. Looked up from germline, CDR1 is MDHEN and CDR2 is SYDVKM. Sequencing was performed on PBMCs, taken before pembrolizumab treatment. The J gene is TRBJ2-3, the V gene TRBV28; 7 nucleotides match TRBD1. The receptor's source is an adult with mismatch repair-deficient cancer. DNA of the CDR3: TGTGCCAGCAGTTTAGGAACAGGGGACCCCACAGATACGCAGTATTTT. It yields the protein CASSLGTGDPTDTQYF. Full variable domain (outside the CDR3, taken from reference TRBV28 and TRBJ2-3): DVKVTQSSRYLVKRTGEKVFLECVQDMDHENMFWYRQDPGLGLRLIYFSYDVKMKEKGDIPEGYSVSREKKERFSLILESASTNQTSMYLCASSLGTGDPTDTQYFGPGTRLTVL.